The 23 T cell receptor beta chains below come from one sample, sequenced in a study of STAT5B mutations in CD4+ large granular lymphocyte leukemia. TCRdb's copy holds only in-frame clones and misses some; the assay was immunoSEQ multiplex PCR. Found here are tens of thousands of clones, roughly 84% of them singletons; the top ten hold about 0.38%. Sequencing used CD4+ T cells from blood buffy coats. The source is a human donor in good health.

This chain uses TRBV11-1 with TRBJ1-1; possible D gene TRBD1, 6 bases. There are 14 residues in the CDR3. Trimming took off 5 bases at V and 1 base at J, with 11 bases between the two ends. Germline CDR1 is SGHAT and CDR2 is FQDESV (reference sequence). DNA of the CDR3: TGTGCCAGCAGCGCAGGGGCCCCGAACACTGAAGCTTTCTTT. Translation gives CASSAGAPNTEAFF. Combining the CDR3 with reference TRBV11-1 and TRBJ1-1 gives the whole variable domain EAEVAQSPRYKITEKSQAVAFWCDPISGHATLYWYRQILGQGPELLVQFQDESVVDDSQLPKDRFSAERLKGVDSTLKIQPAELGDSAMYLCASSAGAPNTEAFFGQGTRLTVV.

V usage is TRBV5-4 and J usage is TRBJ1-1; D is undetermined. The CDR3 length is 14 residues. CDR1 and CDR2 from the germline V gene are SGHNT and YYREEE (reference sequence). V dropped 4 bases and J dropped 3 bases, with 13 bases sitting between them. CDR3 sequence: CASSRGNRDTEAFF. The CDR3 DNA sequence: TGTGCCAGCAGCCGGGGTAATAGGGACACTGAAGCTTTCTTT.

The chain recombines TRBV20-1 with TRBJ2-1, with D maybe TRBD2 (6 bases). The CDR3 is made up of 11 amino acids. Germline loops: CDR1 DFQATT, CDR2 SNEGSKA (reference sequence). The CDR3 loop is CTGGNYNEQFF. In DNA form, the CDR3 reads TGCACCGGCGGGAACTACAATGAGCAGTTCTTC.

The rearrangement uses TRBV15 and TRBJ2-1, with a tentative D call TRBD2 (6 bases). Germline CDR1 is LNHNV and CDR2 is YYDKDF (reference sequence). Trimming pared 1 base from V and 2 bases from J, leaving 12 bases between. CDR3 length equals 16 residues. The CDR3 spells CATSRGRGGTYNEQFF. The CDR3, as DNA: TGTGCCACCAGCAGAGGTAGGGGAGGAACCTACAATGAGCAGTTCTTC.

V and J are TRBV9 and TRBJ1-1; 7 bases line up with TRBD1. The CDR3 is made up of 14 amino acids. Germline V gene sequence: CDR1 SGDLS, CDR2 YYNGEE. After removal of 3 bases from V and 1 base from J, the junction contained 3 bases not matched to a gene. CDR3 in amino acids: CASSAGTENTEAFF. CDR3 sequence (DNA): TGTGCCAGCAGCGCCGGGACAGAGAACACTGAAGCTTTCTTT.

The gene calls are TRBV2 and TRBJ1-1; TRBD1 matches 7 bases. V gave up 6 bases and J gave up 3 bases; unmatched junction bases: 4. There are 13 residues in the CDR3. Germline CDR1 reads SNHLY; CDR2 reads FYNNEI. DNA for the CDR3: TGTGCCAGCAGCCCAACAGGGGACACTGAAGCTTTCTTT. It specifies CASSPTGDTEAFF.

The chain couples TRBV7-2 to TRBJ2-5, with D tentatively TRBD1 (5 bases). Looked up from germline, CDR1 is SGHTA and CDR2 is FQGNSA. V lost 5 bases to trimming and J lost 4 bases, with 14 bases between them. The CDR3 sequence is 14 residues long. CDR3 region: CASSNHRRAETQYF. The DNA for the CDR3 is TGTGCCAGCAGCAACCACCGCAGGGCAGAGACCCAGTACTTC.

This chain joins TRBV6-5 and TRBJ2-2; D not resolved. The V and J ends lost 0 bases and 3 bases respectively, with 5 bases between them. This CDR3 region has 14 residues. CDR1 and CDR2 (germline): MNHEY, SVGAGI. The CDR3 nucleotides are TGTGCCAGCAGTTACTCAGGAGACACCGGGGAGCTGTTTTTT. Protein: CASSYSGDTGELFF.

The gene calls are TRBV30 and TRBJ1-6; 7 bases are shared with TRBD1. With 3 bases clipped from V and 4 bases from J, the junction kept 3 bases outside the gene matches. The germline gives CDR1 GTSNPN, CDR2 SVGIG (reference sequence). CDR3 length: 14 residues. The CDR3 region is CAWRMTGYNSPLHF. CDR3 coding DNA: TGTGCCTGGAGGATGACAGGGTATAATTCACCCCTCCACTTT.

The rearrangement uses TRBV19 and TRBJ2-7; D perhaps matches TRBD2 (6 bases). CDR1 is LNHDA, CDR2 SQIVND, per germline (reference sequence). CDR3 length: 15 residues. V was shortened by 5 bases and J by 3 bases, with 17 bases between the two germline ends. CDR3 sequence: CASSVPGGGVYEQYF. CDR3 bases: TGTGCCAGTAGTGTCCCCGGCGGCGGGGTCTACGAGCAGTACTTC.

The chain links TRBV9 to TRBJ2-1; 8 bases map to TRBD2. CDR1 is SGDLS, CDR2 YYNGEE, per germline. The length of the CDR3 is 15 residues. V lost 4 bases, J lost 4 bases, and 7 bases stayed unmatched. CDR3 protein: CASSSGTREYNEQFF. The CDR3 DNA follows: TGTGCCAGCAGCTCCGGGACTAGGGAATACAATGAGCAGTTCTTC. Full variable domain (remainder filled in from reference TRBV9 and TRBJ2-1): DSGVTQTPKHLITATGQRVTLRCSPRSGDLSVYWYQQSLDQGLQFLIQYYNGEERAKGNILERFSAQQFPDLHSELNLSSLELGDSALYFCASSSGTREYNEQFFGPGTRLTVL.

This chain links TRBV2 with TRBJ1-2; 12 bases fit TRBD1. Germline lookup yields CDR1 SNHLY and CDR2 FYNNEI. V dropped 6 bases and J dropped 3; count of bases not matched to a gene: 8. This CDR3 spans 16 amino acids. CDR3 residues: CASRIPGQGADYGYTF. The CDR3 DNA sequence: TGTGCCAGCAGAATACCGGGACAGGGGGCCGACTATGGCTACACCTTC.

The V gene is TRBV7-2, the J gene TRBJ2-7; TRBD2 aligns across 8 bases. Looked up from germline, CDR1 is SGHTA and CDR2 is FQGNSA. This CDR3 spans 18 amino acids. The V gene end was trimmed by 2 bases and the J gene end by 6 bases; junction bases not matched to a gene: 18. The CDR3 region is CASSLIYSGGHGGLEQYF. The CDR3 DNA reads TGTGCCAGCAGCTTAATTTACAGCGGGGGCCACGGGGGCCTCGAGCAGTACTTC.

The chain has TRBV4-1 and TRBJ2-3, with 9 bases fitting TRBD2. This CDR3 is 18 amino acids long. Germline V gives CDR1 MGHRA, CDR2 YSYEKL. After removal of 3 bases from V and 0 bases from J, the junction contained 10 bases not matched to a gene. The CDR3 DNA is TGCGCCAGCAGCCATCCTGGGATGCTAGCGGGGAGCACAGATACGCAGTATTTT. Encoded protein: CASSHPGMLAGSTDTQYF.

The table lists this clone with a few counts. The rearrangement uses TRBV9 and TRBJ2-2, with D hard to call. CDR3 length: 12 amino acids. The germline CDR1 and CDR2 sequences are SGDLS and YYNGEE. Trimming left V 3 bases short and J 6 bases short, with 6 bases between. The CDR3 sequence: CASSDKSGELFF. The CDR3 DNA follows: TGTGCCAGCAGCGACAAGTCCGGGGAGCTGTTTTTT.

The chain couples TRBV5-6 to TRBJ1-2; D is undetermined. The CDR3 is 13 amino acids. V was shortened by 0 bases and J by 2 bases, with 5 bases between the two germline ends. The V gene's germline CDR1 is SGHDT and CDR2 YYEEEE. CDR3 in amino acids: CASSLAANYGYTF. The CDR3 DNA sequence: TGTGCCAGCAGCTTGGCGGCGAACTATGGCTACACCTTC. Full variable domain (missing parts from reference TRBV5-6 and TRBJ1-2): DAGVTQSPTHLIKTRGQQVTLRCSPKSGHDTVSWYQQALGQGPQFIFQYYEEEERQRGNFPDRFSGHQFPNYSSELNVNALLLGDSALYLCASSLAANYGYTFGSGTRLTVV.

CDR3 bases: TGTGCCAGCAGCTTACTGATGAACACTGAAGCTTTCTTT. Translation: CASSLLMNTEAFF. The rearrangement links TRBV7-3 to TRBJ1-1, with D hard to call. The CDR3 runs 13 residues. V lost 2 bases, J lost 0 bases, and 4 bases lay in between. From germline, CDR1 is SGHTA and CDR2 FQGTGA.

The chain couples TRBV28 to TRBJ1-2; D is ambiguous. The CDR3 is made up of 12 amino acids. In germline, CDR1 is MDHEN, CDR2 SYDVKM. Trimming pared 2 bases from V and 3 bases from J, leaving 4 bases between. The DNA of the CDR3 is TGTGCCAGCAGTTTACAGTACTATGGCTACACCTTC. Its translation is CASSLQYYGYTF.

The J gene is TRBJ2-7, the V gene TRBV11-2; D gene uncertain. The CDR3 totals 13 residues. CDR1 and CDR2 from the germline V gene are SGHAT and FQNNGV. Trimming removed 6 bases from V and 2 bases from J, with 11 bases in between. CDR3 sequence: CASRRTSTYEQYF. The CDR3 DNA is TGTGCCAGCAGACGGACGAGCACCTACGAGCAGTACTTC.

The CDR3 nucleotides read TGTGCCAGCAGTTACGGGACCGCCCGTGGCGAGCAGTACTTC. Translation: CASSYGTARGEQYF. The gene calls are TRBV6-6 and TRBJ2-7, with D perhaps matching TRBD1 or TRBD2 (5 bases each). This CDR3 has 14 residues. Trimming pared 2 bases from V and 6 bases from J, leaving 14 bases between. The germline CDR1 and CDR2 sequences are MNHNY and SVGAGI (reference sequence).

V gene TRBV25-1 combines with J gene TRBJ2-7; TRBD1 matches at 9 bases. The ends lost 1 base at V and 2 bases at J; junction bases unmatched: 12. Germline V gene sequence: CDR1 MGHDK, CDR2 SYGVNS. This CDR3 has 18 residues. CDR3 protein: CASSESSPPGTGPYEQYF. The DNA for the CDR3 is TGTGCCAGCAGTGAATCAAGCCCTCCGGGGACAGGGCCCTACGAGCAGTACTTC.

This clone was observed once. This chain uses TRBV6-5 with TRBJ2-7; no clear D gene. Trimming removed 2 bases at V and 7 bases at J, with 9 bases between. CDR1 and CDR2 from the germline V gene are MNHEY and SVGAGI. This CDR3 spans 12 amino acids. The CDR3 spells CASSYEQREQYF. The CDR3 nucleotides read TGTGCCAGCAGTTACGAGCAGCGTGAGCAGTACTTC.

V usage is TRBV10-3 and J usage is TRBJ1-1; weak D call: TRBD1 (6 bases). Germline V gene lookup returns CDR1 ENHRY and CDR2 SYGVKD. V shed 8 bases and J shed 1 base, with 11 bases lying between them. This CDR3 region has 13 residues. The CDR3 reads CAISEGGNTEAFF. DNA of the CDR3: TGTGCCATCTCTGAGGGGGGGAACACTGAAGCTTTCTTT.